These T cell receptor beta chains were read from a single sample in a study of blood T cells in healthy people across ages. TCRdb called the 5' RACE reads again in MiXCR, with one record for every CDR3 protein. Altogether about 640,000 distinct CDR3 sequences are present, roughly 50% being singletons, with the ten largest covering approximately 40%. The material sequenced was blood. The receptors were gathered from a man aged 55 to 70 in good health. Both conserved end residues are part of each CDR3. A D gene is named only where the DNA matches it firmly. Size is omitted from some rows. Given values are once, few, many or a class for expanded clones.

D: TRBD1; J: TRBJ1-5; V: TRBV5-1; size: -; DNA: TGCGCCAGCAGCTTGGGGGACAGGGTCGGCAATCAGCCCCAGCATTTT; CDR3: CASSLGDRVGNQPQHF
D: TRBD1; J: TRBJ2-5; V: TRBV10-3; size: few; DNA: TGTGCCATCAGTGAAACTAGACCGGGACAGGGGGAGACCCAGTACTTC; CDR3: CAISETRPGQGETQYF
D: TRBD1; J: TRBJ2-7; V: TRBV4-1; size: few; DNA: TGCGCCAGCAGTCCGGGACAGGTCGTTTACGAGCAGTACTTC; CDR3: CASSPGQVVYEQYF
D: -; J: TRBJ2-2; V: TRBV5-1; size: few; DNA: TGCGCCAGCAGCTTGGAGGGTCGGGGAGACACCGGGGAGCTGTTTTTT; CDR3: CASSLEGRGDTGELFF
D: TRBD2; J: TRBJ2-3; V: TRBV20-1; size: once; DNA: TGCAGTGCTAGAGATGTCGGGAGCGGGGGCCCAGATACGCAGTATTTT; CDR3: CSARDVGSGGPDTQYF
D: TRBD2; J: TRBJ2-5; V: TRBV5-1; size: -; DNA: TGCGCCAGCAGCTTGGGCGGGGGGACGTACCAAGAGACCCAGTACTTC; CDR3: CASSLGGGTYQETQYF
D: -; J: TRBJ2-7; V: TRBV28; size: -; DNA: TGTGCCAGCAGTTTAGGGGACATGGGGGACGAGCAGTACTTC; CDR3: CASSLGDMGDEQYF
D: TRBD1; J: TRBJ2-6; V: TRBV7-2; size: few; DNA: TGTGCCAGCAGCCCACAGGGGCGCTCTGGGGCCAACGTCCTGACTTTC; CDR3: CASSPQGRSGANVLTF
D: TRBD1; J: TRBJ1-1; V: TRBV5-8; size: many; DNA: TGTGCCAGCAGCTTCGGACAGGGGACTGAAGCTTTCTTT; CDR3: CASSFGQGTEAFF
D: -; J: TRBJ2-7; V: TRBV20-1; size: -; DNA: TGCAGTGCTAAAACCTCGTGGGGCGGCGAGCAGTACTTC; CDR3: CSAKTSWGGEQYF
D: -; J: TRBJ2-5; V: TRBV29-1; size: -; DNA: TGCAGCGTTGGGGGGGCGCTTAACAAACGGTACTTC; CDR3: CSVGGALNKRYF
D: TRBD1; J: TRBJ2-7; V: TRBV5-6; size: -; DNA: TGTGCCAGCAGCTCGACAGGGAGAGACGAGCAGTACTTC; CDR3: CASSSTGRDEQYF
D: -; J: TRBJ2-7; V: TRBV5-6; size: -; DNA: TGTGCCAGCAGCAGAACCAAGGTTTACGAGCAGTACTTC; CDR3: CASSRTKVYEQYF
D: -; J: TRBJ2-1; V: TRBV15; size: -; DNA: TGTGCCACCAGCCGCGGCCCGACAGGCCGCGGGCCCAATGAGCAGTTCTTC; CDR3: CATSRGPTGRGPNEQFF
D: -; J: TRBJ1-2; V: TRBV20-1; size: -; DNA: TGCAGTGCTAGGGAGCTCGGAAGAATGGGAGGCTACACCTTC; CDR3: CSARELGRMGGYTF
D: -; J: TRBJ2-7; V: TRBV2; size: -; DNA: TGTGCCGGCACCGCGACAGCTCCCTACGAGCAGTACTTC; CDR3: CAGTATAPYEQYF
D: -; J: TRBJ1-2; V: TRBV21-1; size: few; DNA: TGTGCCAGCACACGCCTTCGGACAGGGGAGAACTATGGCTACACCTTC; CDR3: CASTRLRTGENYGYTF
D: TRBD2; J: TRBJ2-3; V: TRBV4-2; size: -; DNA: TGTGCCAGCAGCCAAGGGCCAGCGGGGGGGACTGATACGCAGTATTTT; CDR3: CASSQGPAGGTDTQYF
D: -; J: TRBJ2-7; V: TRBV2; size: once; DNA: TGTGCCAGCAGTGGTGGAGGGCGCGAGCAGTACTTC; CDR3: CASSGGGREQYF
D: -; J: TRBJ2-2; V: TRBV6-5; size: once; DNA: TGTGCCAGCAGCCGACGCATAGGCACCGGGGAGCTGTTTTTT; CDR3: CASSRRIGTGELFF
D: -; J: TRBJ2-7; V: TRBV20-1; size: few; DNA: TGCAGTGCTAGTCGGGACACTGGTTACTACGAGCAGTACTTC; CDR3: CSASRDTGYYEQYF
D: -; J: TRBJ1-2; V: TRBV6-6; size: -; DNA: TGTGCCAGCTTGCCAGGGTCGGGCTATGGCTACACCTTC; CDR3: CASLPGSGYGYTF